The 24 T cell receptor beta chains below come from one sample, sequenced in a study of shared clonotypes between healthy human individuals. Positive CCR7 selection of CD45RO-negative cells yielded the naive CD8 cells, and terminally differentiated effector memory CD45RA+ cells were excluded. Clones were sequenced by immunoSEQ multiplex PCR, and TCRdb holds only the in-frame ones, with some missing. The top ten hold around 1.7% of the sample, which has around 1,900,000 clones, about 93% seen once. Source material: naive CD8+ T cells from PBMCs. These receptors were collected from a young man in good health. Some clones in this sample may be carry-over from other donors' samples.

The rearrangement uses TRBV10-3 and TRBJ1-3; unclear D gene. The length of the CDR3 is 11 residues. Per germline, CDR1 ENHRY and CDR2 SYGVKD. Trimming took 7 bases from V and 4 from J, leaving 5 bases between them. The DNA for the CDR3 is TGTGCCATCAAGGCCGGAAACACCATATATTTT. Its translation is CAIKAGNTIYF.

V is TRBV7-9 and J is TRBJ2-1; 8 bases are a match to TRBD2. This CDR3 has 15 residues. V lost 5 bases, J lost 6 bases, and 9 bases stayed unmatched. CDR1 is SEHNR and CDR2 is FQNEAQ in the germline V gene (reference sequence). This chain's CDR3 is CASSHTPSGFNEQFF. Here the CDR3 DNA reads TGTGCCAGCAGCCATACCCCTAGCGGGTTCAATGAGCAGTTCTTC.

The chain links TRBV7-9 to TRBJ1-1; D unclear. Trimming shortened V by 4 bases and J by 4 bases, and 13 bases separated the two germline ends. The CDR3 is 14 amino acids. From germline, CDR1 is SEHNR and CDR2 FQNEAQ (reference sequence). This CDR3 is CASSWFDRSTEAFF. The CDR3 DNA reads TGTGCCAGCAGCTGGTTTGACCGGAGCACTGAAGCTTTCTTT. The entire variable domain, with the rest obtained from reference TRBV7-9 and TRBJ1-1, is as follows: DTGVSQNPRHKITKRGQNVTFRCDPISEHNRLYWYRQTLGQGPEFLTYFQNEAQLEKSRLLSDRFSAERPKGSFSTLEIQRTEQGDSAMYLCASSWFDRSTEAFFGQGTRLTVV.

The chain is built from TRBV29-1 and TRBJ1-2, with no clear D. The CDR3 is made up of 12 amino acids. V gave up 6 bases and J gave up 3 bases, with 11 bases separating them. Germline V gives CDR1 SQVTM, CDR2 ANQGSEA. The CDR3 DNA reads TGCAGCGTACGGCCCGGCGACTATGGCTACACCTTC. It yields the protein CSVRPGDYGYTF.

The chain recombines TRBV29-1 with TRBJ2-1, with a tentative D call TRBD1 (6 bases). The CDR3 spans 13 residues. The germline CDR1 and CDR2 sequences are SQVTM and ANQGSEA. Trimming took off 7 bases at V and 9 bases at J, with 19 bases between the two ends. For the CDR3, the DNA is TGCAGCGCCCGCGACGCGGTACAGGGTGAGCAGTTCTTC. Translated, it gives CSARDAVQGEQFF.

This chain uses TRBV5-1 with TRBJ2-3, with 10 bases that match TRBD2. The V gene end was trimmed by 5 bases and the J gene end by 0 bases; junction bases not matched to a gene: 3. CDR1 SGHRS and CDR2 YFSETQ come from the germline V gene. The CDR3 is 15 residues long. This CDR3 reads CASSPLAGSTDTQYF. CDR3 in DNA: TGCGCCAGCAGTCCACTAGCGGGGAGCACAGATACGCAGTATTTT.

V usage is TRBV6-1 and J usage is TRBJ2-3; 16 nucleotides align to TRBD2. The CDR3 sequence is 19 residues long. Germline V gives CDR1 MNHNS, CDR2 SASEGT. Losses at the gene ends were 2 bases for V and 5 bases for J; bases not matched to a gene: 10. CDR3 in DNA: TGTGCCAGCAGTGAATGGGGACTAGCGGGAGGGAGTGGGAGAGATACGCAGTATTTT. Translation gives CASSEWGLAGGSGRDTQYF.

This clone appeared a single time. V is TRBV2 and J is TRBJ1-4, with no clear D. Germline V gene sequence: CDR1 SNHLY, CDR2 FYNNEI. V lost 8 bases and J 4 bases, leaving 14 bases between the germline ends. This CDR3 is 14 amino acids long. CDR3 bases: TGTGCCAGCGGTGGGGTGATGAGTAATGAAAAACTGTTTTTT. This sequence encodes CASGGVMSNEKLFF.

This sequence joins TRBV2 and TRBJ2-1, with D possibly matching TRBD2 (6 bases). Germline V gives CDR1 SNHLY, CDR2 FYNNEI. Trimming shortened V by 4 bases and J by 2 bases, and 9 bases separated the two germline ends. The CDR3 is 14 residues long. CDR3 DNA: TGTGCCAGCAGTGTCGGAGGGCCCTACAATGAGCAGTTCTTC. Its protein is CASSVGGPYNEQFF.

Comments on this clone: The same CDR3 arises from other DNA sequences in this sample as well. DNA of the CDR3: TGTGCCAGCAGTCTTAGACTAGCGTCCAATGAGCAGTTCTTC. Residues: CASSLRLASNEQFF. The chain carries TRBV27 and TRBJ2-1; 8 positions agree with TRBD2. CDR1 is MNHEY, CDR2 SMNVEV, per germline (reference sequence). The trim removed 5 bases at V and 6 bases at J, leaving 6 bases unmatched. The CDR3 spans 14 residues.

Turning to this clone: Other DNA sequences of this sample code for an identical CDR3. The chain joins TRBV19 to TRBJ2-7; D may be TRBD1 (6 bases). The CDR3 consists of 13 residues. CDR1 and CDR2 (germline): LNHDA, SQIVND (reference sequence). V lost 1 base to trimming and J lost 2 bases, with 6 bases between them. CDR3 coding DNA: TGTGCCAGTAGTATAGGGACAGCCTACGAGCAGTACTTC. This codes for CASSIGTAYEQYF.

CDR3 coding DNA: TGTGCCAGCGGGGCGGGCCACAGCTCCTACAATGAGCAGTTCTTC. Amino acid sequence: CASGAGHSSYNEQFF. This chain links TRBV19 with TRBJ2-1; D assignment may be TRBD1 or TRBD2 (5 bases each). With 9 bases removed from V and 0 bases from J, the gap between germline ends came to 15 bases. The CDR3 loop spans 15 amino acids. Germline CDR1 LNHDA, CDR2 SQIVND (reference sequence).

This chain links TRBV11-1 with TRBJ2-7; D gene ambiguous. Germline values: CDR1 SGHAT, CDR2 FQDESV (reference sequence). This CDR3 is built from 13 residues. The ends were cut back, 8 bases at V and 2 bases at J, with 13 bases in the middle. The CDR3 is CASLTRSAYEQYF. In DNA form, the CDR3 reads TGTGCCAGCTTGACCAGGTCTGCCTACGAGCAGTACTTC.

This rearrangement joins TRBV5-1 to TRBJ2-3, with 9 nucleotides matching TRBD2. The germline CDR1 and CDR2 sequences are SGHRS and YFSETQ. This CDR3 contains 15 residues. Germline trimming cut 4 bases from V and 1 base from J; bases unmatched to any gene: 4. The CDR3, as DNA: TGCGCCAGCAGCCTTTCTAGCGGGGGCACAGATACGCAGTATTTT. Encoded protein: CASSLSSGGTDTQYF.

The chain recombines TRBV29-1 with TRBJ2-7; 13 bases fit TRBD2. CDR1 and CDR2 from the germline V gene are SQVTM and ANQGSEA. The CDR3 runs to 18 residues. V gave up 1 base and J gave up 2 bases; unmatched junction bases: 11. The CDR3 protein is CSVEAWTSGSFGAYEQYF. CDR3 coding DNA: TGCAGCGTTGAAGCCTGGACTAGCGGGAGCTTCGGGGCCTACGAGCAGTACTTC.

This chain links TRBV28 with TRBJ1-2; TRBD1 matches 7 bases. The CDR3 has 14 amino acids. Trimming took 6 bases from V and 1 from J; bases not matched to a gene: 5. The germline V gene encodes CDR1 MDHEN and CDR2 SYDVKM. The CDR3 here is CASRPNRGNYGYTF. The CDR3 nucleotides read TGTGCCAGCAGACCTAACAGGGGTAACTATGGCTACACCTTC.

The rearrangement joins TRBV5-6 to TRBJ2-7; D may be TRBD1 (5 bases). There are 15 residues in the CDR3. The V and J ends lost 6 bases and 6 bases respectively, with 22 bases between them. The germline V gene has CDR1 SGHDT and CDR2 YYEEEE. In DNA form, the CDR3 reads TGTGCCAGCACCCCTGGTCAGGCTTTTAGGGGCGAGCAGTACTTC. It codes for CASTPGQAFRGEQYF.

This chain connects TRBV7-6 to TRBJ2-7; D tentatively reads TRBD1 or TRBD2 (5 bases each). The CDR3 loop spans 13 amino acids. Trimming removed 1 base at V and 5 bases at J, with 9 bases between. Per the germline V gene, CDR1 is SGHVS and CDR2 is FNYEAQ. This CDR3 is CASSLGLGDEQYF. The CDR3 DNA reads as TGTGCCAGCAGCTTAGGCTTGGGGGACGAGCAGTACTTC.

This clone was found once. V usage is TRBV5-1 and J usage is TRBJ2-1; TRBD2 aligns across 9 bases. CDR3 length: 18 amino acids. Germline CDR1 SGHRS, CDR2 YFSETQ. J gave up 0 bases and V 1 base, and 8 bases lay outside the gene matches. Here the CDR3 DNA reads TGCGCCAGCAGCTTGAGTTCTGTAGCGGGAGCCTCCTACAATGAGCAGTTCTTC. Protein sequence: CASSLSSVAGASYNEQFF.

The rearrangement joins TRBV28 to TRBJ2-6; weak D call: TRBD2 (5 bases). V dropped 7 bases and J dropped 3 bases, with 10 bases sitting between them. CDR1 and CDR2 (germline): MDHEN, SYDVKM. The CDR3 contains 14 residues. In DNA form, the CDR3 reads TGTGCCAGCACCATTGCGGGTGGGGCCAACGTCCTGACTTTC. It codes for CASTIAGGANVLTF.

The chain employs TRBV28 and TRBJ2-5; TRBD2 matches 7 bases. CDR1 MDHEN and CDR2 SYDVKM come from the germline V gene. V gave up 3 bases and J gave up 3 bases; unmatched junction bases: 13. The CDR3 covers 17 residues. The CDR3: CASSLGTRRELEETQYF. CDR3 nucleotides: TGTGCCAGCAGTTTGGGGACCCGGCGGGAGTTGGAAGAGACCCAGTACTTC.

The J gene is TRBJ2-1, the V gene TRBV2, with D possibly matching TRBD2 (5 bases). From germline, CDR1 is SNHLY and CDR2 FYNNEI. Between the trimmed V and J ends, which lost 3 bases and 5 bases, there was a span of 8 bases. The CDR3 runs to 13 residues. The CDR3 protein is CASSERVDNEQFF. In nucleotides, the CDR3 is TGTGCCAGCAGTGAGAGGGTGGACAATGAGCAGTTCTTC. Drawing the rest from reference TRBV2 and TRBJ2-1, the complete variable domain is EPEVTQTPSHQVTQMGQEVILRCVPISNHLYFYWYRQILGQKVEFLVSFYNNEISEKSEIFDDQFSVERPDGSNFTLKIRSTKLEDSAMYFCASSERVDNEQFFGPGTRLTVL.

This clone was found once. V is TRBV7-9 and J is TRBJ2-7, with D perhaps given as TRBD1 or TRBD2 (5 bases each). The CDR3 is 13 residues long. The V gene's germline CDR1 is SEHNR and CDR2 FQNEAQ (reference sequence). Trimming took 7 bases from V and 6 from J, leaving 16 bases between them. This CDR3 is CASTPGAGIEQYF. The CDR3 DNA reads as TGTGCCAGCACCCCCGGGGCAGGGATCGAGCAGTACTTC. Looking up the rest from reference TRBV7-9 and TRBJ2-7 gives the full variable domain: DTGVSQNPRHKITKRGQNVTFRCDPISEHNRLYWYRQTLGQGPEFLTYFQNEAQLEKSRLLSDRFSAERPKGSFSTLEIQRTEQGDSAMYLCASTPGAGIEQYFGPGTRLTVT.

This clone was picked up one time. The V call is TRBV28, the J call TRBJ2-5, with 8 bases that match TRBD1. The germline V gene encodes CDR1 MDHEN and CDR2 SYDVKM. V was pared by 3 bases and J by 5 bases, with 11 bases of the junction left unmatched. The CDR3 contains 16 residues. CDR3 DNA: TGTGCCAGCAGTTTTCCAACGGACAGGGTGGCGGAGACCCAGTACTTC. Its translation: CASSFPTDRVAETQYF.